Listed below are T cell receptor beta chains from one sample, sequenced in a study of blood T cell repertoires in COVID-19. Only in-frame clones appear in the TCRdb table, and some are missing; sequencing was by immunoSEQ multiplex PCR. The sample lists 25,000 to 30,000 clones, approximately 90% seen once, with more than 2% in the top ten. Material for sequencing was peripheral blood. These receptors all stem from a man aged 50-60 years with active COVID-19. CDR3s include the opening cysteine and the closing phenylalanine or tryptophan. The order of the fields is J gene, V gene, CDR3 protein.

TRBJ2-3 | TRBV12-5 | CASGIPASGKSTQYF
TRBJ2-7 | TRBV10-1 | CASSDGPAGDPYEQYF
TRBJ2-5 | TRBV5-1 | CASSPSTGETQYF
TRBJ1-5 | TRBV28 | CASSLASNQPQHF
TRBJ2-1 | TRBV7-9 | CASSLSLSGAYNEQFF
TRBJ2-3 | TRBV19 | CASSIQTSTDTQYF
TRBJ1-1 | TRBV7-9 | CASRPRGGGWDTEAFF
TRBJ2-6 | TRBV19 | CASRRTGAGANVLTF
TRBJ1-4 | TRBV3-1/TRBV3-2 | CASSRGVGGANEKLFF
TRBJ2-7 | TRBV5-4 | CASSLAGGLNYEQYF
TRBJ2-7 | TRBV10-3 | CAIRVHPSYEQYF
TRBJ2-5 | TRBV2 | CATKRGSGETQYF
TRBJ2-3 | TRBV9 | CASSPPDSYTDTQYF
TRBJ1-1 | TRBV30 | CAWSVGRVITEAFF
TRBJ2-1 | TRBV10-3 | CAISESRYTGTGLDEQFF
TRBJ2-3 | TRBV6-5 | CASSFRTGSSDTQYF
TRBJ2-7 | TRBV6-2/TRBV6-3 | CASSYRSYEQYF
TRBJ1-3 | TRBV5-1 | CASSFQGHPAPGNTIYF
TRBJ1-1 | TRBV27 | CASSLAGGGAFF
TRBJ2-7 | TRBV6-5 | CASSYGRQGAYEQYF
TRBJ2-1 | TRBV5-8 | CASRYPQVHYNEQFF
TRBJ2-2 | TRBV5-1 | CASSHEAGMNTGELFF
TRBJ2-1 | TRBV5-1 | CASSPTSGGYNEQFF
TRBJ1-2 | TRBV5-8 | CASSLGQTTPLSAYGYTF
TRBJ2-1 | TRBV5-1 | CASSRAGTDNEQFF
TRBJ1-1 | TRBV18 | CASSPRTGEDTEAFF
TRBJ1-1 | TRBV11-2 | CASSLRAGQATFF
TRBJ1-1 | TRBV7-9 | CASSSGTSEAFF
TRBJ2-1 | TRBV5-6 | CASSLNRRNEQFF
TRBJ2-7 | TRBV27 | CASSLDTGGREQYF
TRBJ2-1 | TRBV12-5 | CASGLLGREHEQFF
TRBJ2-3 | TRBV7-8 | CASSLTGLAGGSTDTQYF
TRBJ2-7 | TRBV5-6 | CASSSTGQGVSSYEQYF
TRBJ2-7 | TRBV6-5 | CASNKREIHEQYF
TRBJ2-7 | TRBV6-5 | CASSSTLQGAGYEQYF
TRBJ2-1 | TRBV25-1 | CASSASRTSGTLYNEQFF
TRBJ2-1 | TRBV29-1 | CSVARGVNEQFF
TRBJ1-5 | TRBV6-5 | CASRFNRAAGQPQHF
TRBJ2-3 | TRBV29-1 | CSVELEGQGSTDTQYF
TRBJ2-5 | TRBV18 | CASSFRQQETQYF
TRBJ2-5 | TRBV25-1 | CASSEAGALRETQYF
TRBJ2-7 | TRBV9 | CASSVSGPTYEQYF
TRBJ2-3 | TRBV2 | CASSFSSDTQYF
TRBJ1-1 | TRBV30 | CAWSVQGIEAFF
TRBJ1-5 | TRBV2 | CASSEGWGGNQPQHF
TRBJ1-3 | TRBV2 | CASSDPRGGNTIYF
TRBJ2-3 | TRBV15 | CATSRATSGSPDTQYF
TRBJ2-2 | TRBV12-5 | CASGPSGQGAVSGELFF
TRBJ2-2 | TRBV6-5 | CASSYLGFTGELFF
TRBJ2-7 | TRBV19 | CASKPGQGAYEQYF
TRBJ2-3 | TRBV18 | CASSSLAGGSTDTQYF
TRBJ1-6 | TRBV4-2 | CASSHPRRDSPLHF
TRBJ1-2 | TRBV11-2 | CASSPRQGAFYGYTF
TRBJ1-3 | TRBV12-5 | CASGQGSSLSGNTIYF
TRBJ1-1 | TRBV19 | CASSISPGWPGEAFF
TRBJ2-1 | TRBV5-6 | CASSLGDREYNEQFF